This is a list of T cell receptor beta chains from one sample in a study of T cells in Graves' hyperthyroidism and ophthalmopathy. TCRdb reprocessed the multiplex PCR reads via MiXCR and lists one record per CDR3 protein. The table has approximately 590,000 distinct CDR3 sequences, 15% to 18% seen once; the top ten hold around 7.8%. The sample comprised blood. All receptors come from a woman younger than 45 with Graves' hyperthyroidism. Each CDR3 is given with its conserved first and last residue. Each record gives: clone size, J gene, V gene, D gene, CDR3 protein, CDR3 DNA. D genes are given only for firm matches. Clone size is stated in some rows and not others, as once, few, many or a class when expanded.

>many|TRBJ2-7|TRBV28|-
CASSLYSPSSYGQYF
TGTGCCAGCAGTTTATACTCCCCGAGCTCCTACGGGCAGTACTTC
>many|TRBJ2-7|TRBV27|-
CASKIGGESYEQYF
TGTGCCAGCAAAATTGGGGGAGAGTCCTACGAGCAGTACTTC
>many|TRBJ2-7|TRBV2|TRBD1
CASSEGPAGQGTRGEQYF
TGTGCCAGCAGCGAGGGCCCTGCGGGACAGGGGACTAGGGGGGAGCAGTACTTC
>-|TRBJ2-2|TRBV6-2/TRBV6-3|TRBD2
CATSPTPGLAGVPGELFF
TGTGCCACCAGTCCTACCCCGGGACTAGCGGGAGTGCCCGGGGAGCTGTTTTTT
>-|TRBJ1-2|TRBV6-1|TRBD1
CASSELGQTAANYGYTF
TGTGCCAGCAGTGAACTGGGACAGACGGCAGCTAACTATGGCTACACCTTC
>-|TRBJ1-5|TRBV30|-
CAWSGGSWNQPQHF
TGTGCCTGGAGTGGGGGGAGCTGGAATCAGCCCCAGCATTTT
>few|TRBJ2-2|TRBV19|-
CASSTSTNTGELFF
TGTGCCAGTAGTACCTCAACGAACACCGGGGAGCTGTTTTTT
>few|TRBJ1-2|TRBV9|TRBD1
CASKTGGSYGYTF
TGTGCCAGCAAAACAGGGGGTTCATATGGCTACACCTTC
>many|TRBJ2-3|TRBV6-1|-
CASSSPVGVSTDTQYF
TGTGCCAGCAGTTCCCCCGTCGGGGTAAGCACAGATACGCAGTATTTT
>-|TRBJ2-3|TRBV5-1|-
CASSLYQGGTDTQYF
TGCGCCAGCAGCTTGTATCAGGGTGGCACAGATACGCAGTATTTT
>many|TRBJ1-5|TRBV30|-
CAWSKDSNQPQHF
TGTGCCTGGAGTAAGGATAGCAATCAGCCCCAGCATTTT
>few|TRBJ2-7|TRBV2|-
CASTPITESYEQYF
TGTGCCAGCACCCCCATTACGGAATCCTACGAGCAGTACTTC
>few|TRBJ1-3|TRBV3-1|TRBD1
CASSQDSGQGRNTIYF
TGTGCCAGCAGCCAAGATAGTGGACAGGGAAGAAACACCATATATTTT
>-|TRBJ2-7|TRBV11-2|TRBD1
CASSSGSGTGKQYF
TGTGCCAGCAGCTCGGGCTCCGGGACAGGAAAGCAGTACTTC
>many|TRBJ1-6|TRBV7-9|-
CASSSIGGNILGYNSPLHF
TGTGCCAGCAGCTCCATAGGAGGGAATATACTAGGCTATAATTCACCCCTCCACTTT
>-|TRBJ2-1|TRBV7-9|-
CASSPVIAEQFF
TGTGCCAGCAGCCCGGTGATAGCTGAGCAGTTCTTC
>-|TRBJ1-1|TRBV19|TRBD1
CASRRQGANEAFF
TGTGCCAGTAGGAGACAGGGCGCGAATGAAGCTTTCTTT